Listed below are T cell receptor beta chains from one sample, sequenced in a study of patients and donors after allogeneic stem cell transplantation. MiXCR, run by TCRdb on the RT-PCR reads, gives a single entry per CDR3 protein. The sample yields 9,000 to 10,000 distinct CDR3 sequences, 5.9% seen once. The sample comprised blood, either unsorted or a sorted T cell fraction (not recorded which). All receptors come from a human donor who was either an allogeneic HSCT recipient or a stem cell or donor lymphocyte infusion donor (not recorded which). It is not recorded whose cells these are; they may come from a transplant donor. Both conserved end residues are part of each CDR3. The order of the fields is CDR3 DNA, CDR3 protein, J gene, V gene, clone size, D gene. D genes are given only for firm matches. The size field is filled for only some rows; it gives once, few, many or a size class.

TGTGCCAGCAGCTTGGCCAGGACTAGCGGGAGCGATACGCAGTATTTT CASSLARTSGSDTQYF TRBJ2-3 TRBV5-6 many TRBD2
TGTGCCAGCAGTATCGGACTAGTCTCCTACGAGCAGTACTTC CASSIGLVSYEQYF TRBJ2-7 TRBV12-3/TRBV12-4 - TRBD2
TGTGCCAGCAGTGGGGAAAGTTACGGGCAGTACTTC CASSGESYGQYF TRBJ2-7 TRBV12-3/TRBV12-4 few -
TGTGCCAGCAGTTTCCAGGGTGAAGGCTACACCTTC CASSFQGEGYTF TRBJ1-2 TRBV28 many -
TGCAGTGCTAGAGGCGGACTAGCGGGCACCGGGGAGCTGTTTTTT CSARGGLAGTGELFF TRBJ2-2 TRBV20-1 - TRBD2
TGTGCCATCAGTGACTTAGCGTTAGGCACAGATACGCAGTATTTT CAISDLALGTDTQYF TRBJ2-3 TRBV10-3 many -
TGCAGTGCTAGCCCCTATAGTAGCTCCTATAATTCACCCCTCCACTTT CSASPYSSSYNSPLHF TRBJ1-6 TRBV20-1 - -
TGTGCCAGCAGTAGGGCTAGCGGGGGCTACACCGGGGAGCTGTTTTTT CASSRASGGYTGELFF TRBJ2-2 TRBV7-2 many TRBD2
TGTGCCAGCTCACTCGATTTTAATAGGGACATAAATCAGCCCCAGCATTTT CASSLDFNRDINQPQHF TRBJ1-5 TRBV18 many -
TGCGCCAGCAGCAACCCACAGGGGGCCGACAATGAGCAGTTCTTC CASSNPQGADNEQFF TRBJ2-1 TRBV5-1 many TRBD1
TGTGCCAGCAGCTTAGTTTGGACTAGCGGGTCCCACTCCTACAATGAGCAGTTCTTC CASSLVWTSGSHSYNEQFF TRBJ2-1 TRBV7-9 - TRBD2
TGTGCCAGCAGCTTGGGTGGAACGGTGAACACTGAAGCTTTCTTT CASSLGGTVNTEAFF TRBJ1-1 TRBV5-8 - -
TGTGCCATCAGCGGACTAGCGGGATCCTACGAGCAGTACTTC CAISGLAGSYEQYF TRBJ2-7 TRBV10-3 many TRBD2
TGTGCCACTTCATCGACAAAGGGACAGCATCACCAAGAGACCCAGTACTTC CATSSTKGQHHQETQYF TRBJ2-5 TRBV24-1 many TRBD1
TGCGCCAGCAGTATATCTACAGGGGAGGCCCAAGAGACCCAGTACTTC CASSISTGEAQETQYF TRBJ2-5 TRBV23-1 - -
TGTGCCAGCAGTTACGCAGGGCTATCCGAGCAGTACTTC CASSYAGLSEQYF TRBJ2-7 TRBV6-2/TRBV6-3 - -
TGCAGTGCTAGAGATAAAGGACCAACCGAGCAGTACTTC CSARDKGPTEQYF TRBJ2-7 TRBV20-1 many -
TGTGCCAGCAGCTCGAAGGGCAACTATGGCTACACCTTC CASSSKGNYGYTF TRBJ1-2 TRBV5-6 many -
TGTGCCAGCAGCCGAACCCCAGGGGGCAACCAGCCCCAGCATTTT CASSRTPGGNQPQHF TRBJ1-5 TRBV7-2 many TRBD1
TGTGCCAGCAGCCAAGATTCGGCGGGTGACCTACTCACAGATACGCAGTATTTT CASSQDSAGDLLTDTQYF TRBJ2-3 TRBV3-1 - -
TGCAGTGCTAGGGACAGCGGTAACTATGGCTACACCTTC CSARDSGNYGYTF TRBJ1-2 TRBV20-1 many -
TGTGCCAGCAGCTTAGTGGGACTAGCGGGAGGAGTCAATGAGCAGTTCTTC CASSLVGLAGGVNEQFF TRBJ2-1 TRBV7-2 - TRBD2
TGCAGTGCTAGAGCTTCGTACTTGCGGGGCTCCTACGAGCAGTACTTC CSARASYLRGSYEQYF TRBJ2-7 TRBV20-1 - -
TGTGCCAGTAGTACAGGGCTGAGCTCCTACGAGCAGTACTTC CASSTGLSSYEQYF TRBJ2-7 TRBV19 medium-sized -
TGTGCCAGCAGTTCACGGCAGGGACACAATGAGCAGTTCTTC CASSSRQGHNEQFF TRBJ2-1 TRBV6-6 - -
TGCAGTGCTCCTTCAGCGGGAGGGCCGGATGAGCAGTTCTTC CSAPSAGGPDEQFF TRBJ2-1 TRBV20-1 few TRBD2
TGTGCCAGCAGTTTATCGCCCCCTCAGCCCCAGCATTTT CASSLSPPQPQHF TRBJ1-5 TRBV27 many -
TGTGCCAGCAGTTCCGGGGCGGGAGCCTACGAGCAGTACTTC CASSSGAGAYEQYF TRBJ2-7 TRBV12-3/TRBV12-4 - TRBD2
TGCGCCAGCAGCCAGCTAGCGGGAGTGAGGGAGCAGTACTTC CASSQLAGVREQYF TRBJ2-7 TRBV4-3 few TRBD2
TGTGCCAGCAGCAGGGGTTTGGGGAACACTGAAGCTTTCTTT CASSRGLGNTEAFF TRBJ1-1 TRBV7-8 many -
TGTGCTAGTGGCCTCGGGAGGGACACTGAAGCTTTCTTT CASGLGRDTEAFF TRBJ1-1 TRBV12-5 - -
TGCGCCAGCAGCCAAGATAATCATGAGCAGTTCTTC CASSQDNHEQFF TRBJ2-1 TRBV4-3 - -
TGTGCCAGCAGAACGGACAGGGTTGATAATTCACCCCTCCACTTT CASRTDRVDNSPLHF TRBJ1-6 TRBV27 many TRBD1
TGCGCCAGCAGCGCTGTGGGGGGGTCCTACAATGAGCAGTTCTTC CASSAVGGSYNEQFF TRBJ2-1 TRBV4-3 many TRBD2
TGTGCCACCAGTGCGGGGGGTACAGATACGCAGTATTTT CATSAGGTDTQYF TRBJ2-3 TRBV24-1 - TRBD2
TGTGCCAGCTCTCAGATGGGGAGGGGGTGGCGTAATGAGCAGTTCTTC CASSQMGRGWRNEQFF TRBJ2-1 TRBV6-2/TRBV6-3 few -
TGCAGCGTTGAAGAAGTCTTCGGGGACAGGGCCGACTATGGCTACACCTTC CSVEEVFGDRADYGYTF TRBJ1-2 TRBV29-1 many TRBD1
TGTGCCAGCAGTTTCCAGGGGAGTGAAAAACTGTTTTTT CASSFQGSEKLFF TRBJ1-4 TRBV28 many -
TGTGCCAGCAGCTTGGAGGACAGGGTATGGACTGAAGCTTTCTTT CASSLEDRVWTEAFF TRBJ1-1 TRBV5-8 few TRBD1
TGTGCCAGCAGGGACGGCAGCTACGAGCAGTACTTC CASRDGSYEQYF TRBJ2-7 TRBV28 many -
TGTGCCATCTTGGCGGGACTCACAGATACGCAGTATTTT CAILAGLTDTQYF TRBJ2-3 TRBV10-3 - -
TGTGCCAGCAGCTCAATATTGGGTTCACCCCTCCACTTT CASSSILGSPLHF TRBJ1-6 TRBV6-5 many -
TGTGCCAGCAGTCCCTATTATGGGGCTAGCACAGATACGCAGTATTTT CASSPYYGASTDTQYF TRBJ2-3 TRBV28 few -